This T cell receptor beta chain appears in the sequencing data of a study of Ad26.COV2.S vaccination and SARS-CoV-2 variants. Study details: Into the muscle, Ad26.COV2.S was dosed once or twice, 56 days apart.

The repertoire was sequenced with immunoSEQ multiplex PCR; TCRdb's copy has only in-frame clones and lacks some. The sample contains 350,000 to 500,000 clones, 85% to 90% of which appear only once. Note on this clone: Its antigen is undetermined.

V lost 3 bases, J lost 2 bases, and 13 bases lay in between. CDR3 length equals 14 residues. Germline V gene sequence: CDR1 GTSNPN, CDR2 SVGIG (reference sequence). Study-wide findings and caveats: Substantial post-vaccination breadth of spike-specific CD8+ and CD4+ T cell responses was reported. Placebo recipients and vaccine recipients were similar in non-spike TCR breadth.

Treatment reported: around 19 received Ad26.COV2.S at low or high dose, single or two shots; about 5 received placebo; per-sample allocation not given. Repertoires come from day 63 after the first vaccine or placebo injection. The sequence came from a person between 18 and 65 years old who received the Ad26.COV2.S COVID-19 vaccine or a placebo. This chain uses TRBV30 with TRBJ1-2, with D possibly matching TRBD1 (6 bases). The sequencing here drew on peripheral blood, taken in a trial of Ad26.COV2.S vaccine versus placebo. The CDR3 DNA follows: TGTGCCTGGAGACAGAGGACAGAAAACTATGGCTACACCTTC. This codes for CAWRQRTENYGYTF.